This T cell receptor beta chain was recovered during a study of blood T cells in healthy people across ages. This clonotype was seen only a few times. Alongside a J-beta primer mix, a sample-barcoded 5' primer served in a second PCR lasting roughly 6 to 11 cycles. MiXCR, applied by TCRdb to the 5' RACE reads, yields one record per CDR3 protein. The data show roughly 800,000 distinct CDR3 sequences, 53% seen once. The sequence was obtained from an elderly man in good health. Sequencing used blood.

The CDR3 DNA sequence: TGTGCCACCACCGGGACTCTCTGGGAGCAGTACTTC. This gives the protein CATTGTLWEQYF. The chain has TRBV24-1 and TRBJ2-7; TRBD2 might be the D (6 bases). The CDR3 contains 12 residues. Germline V CDR1 and CDR2: KGHDR, SFDVKD. V was shortened by 8 bases and J by 7 bases, with 14 bases between the two germline ends.